The entry below gives a single T cell receptor beta chain sequence along with its context. Its antigen is currently unknown. Donors showed nominal health when sampled, although they likely had unrecorded immune exposures. These data belong to a study of cytomegalovirus exposure and HLA in healthy donors. Study as a whole: One earlier analysis, a look at 150 million to 200 million T cells, found some 120 million unique TCR beta sequences. Study outcomes and limitations: An Asian-associated ancestry cluster reportedly showed fewer N-insertions than the approximately 660-donor mean in a later analysis.

This CDR3 region has 14 residues. CDR1 SGDLS and CDR2 YYNGEE come from the germline V gene. V was pared by 7 bases and J by 2 bases, with 6 bases of the junction left unmatched. PCR was performed using 60 Vbeta and 13 Jbeta primers. Sequencing used immunoSEQ multiplex PCR; TCRdb keeps in-frame clones, though not all of them. The sample lists roughly 120,000 clones; just over 75% were seen once. The rearrangement uses TRBV9 and TRBJ2-3; TRBD2 agrees at 8 bases. The sequenced sample was PBMCs. The clonotype comes from a man between 25 and 39 years old in good health and CMV-seropositive. CDR3 amino acids: CASSETSATDTQYF. The CDR3 DNA reads TGTGCCAGCTCCGAGACTAGCGCCACAGATACGCAGTATTTT.